The rows below give T cell receptor beta chains drawn from one sample of a study of OX40 agonist ivuxolimab in advanced cancers. TCRdb keeps only in-frame clones here, not all; method: immunoSEQ multiplex PCR. The repertoire holds about 20,000 clones, with just under 90% as singletons. The input for sequencing was CD4+ or CD8+ T cells sorted from blood, taken in a trial of the OX40 agonist ivuxolimab. The receptors stem from an adult with an advanced solid tumor such as melanoma, head and neck, liver or kidney cancer. Each CDR3 is given with its conserved first and last residue. The order of the fields is CDR3 protein, V gene, J gene.

CDR3 protein: CASSHAALTGAGGNTIYF
V gene: TRBV2
J gene: TRBJ1-3

CDR3 protein: CASSSWTGVARGTGELFF
V gene: TRBV11-2
J gene: TRBJ2-2

CDR3 protein: CASSQALNRANTEAFF
V gene: TRBV4-1
J gene: TRBJ1-1

CDR3 protein: CASRSWGARETQYF
V gene: TRBV6-5
J gene: TRBJ2-5

CDR3 protein: CASSQDPVLGYGEQFF
V gene: TRBV4-2
J gene: TRBJ2-1

CDR3 protein: CASTGDSGNTIYF
V gene: TRBV7-8
J gene: TRBJ1-3

CDR3 protein: CASSAGFYGYTF
V gene: TRBV19
J gene: TRBJ1-2

CDR3 protein: CASSLWTGANQPQHF
V gene: TRBV7-8
J gene: TRBJ1-5

CDR3 protein: CASSLLEEGTQYF
V gene: TRBV7-9
J gene: TRBJ2-5

CDR3 protein: CASSVGPTDAYGYTF
V gene: TRBV9
J gene: TRBJ1-2

CDR3 protein: CASSLGAGGFDNEQFF
V gene: TRBV11-3
J gene: TRBJ2-1

CDR3 protein: CASSSRGGDTEAFF
V gene: TRBV6-5
J gene: TRBJ1-1

CDR3 protein: CASSQHRGLSYNEQFF
V gene: TRBV4-3
J gene: TRBJ2-1

CDR3 protein: CASSPGAGELFF
V gene: TRBV9
J gene: TRBJ2-2

CDR3 protein: CASRAGSTRTYEQYF
V gene: TRBV19
J gene: TRBJ2-7

CDR3 protein: CASSLGRRAHEQYF
V gene: TRBV7-2
J gene: TRBJ2-7

CDR3 protein: CASNQGASNEKLFF
V gene: TRBV13
J gene: TRBJ1-4

CDR3 protein: CASSFIQGASFTNYGYTF
V gene: TRBV28
J gene: TRBJ1-2

CDR3 protein: CASRASGRTDTQYF
V gene: TRBV6-1
J gene: TRBJ2-3

CDR3 protein: CASSLIWLGSGVGELFF
V gene: TRBV27
J gene: TRBJ2-2

CDR3 protein: CASSEDLGNYNEQFF
V gene: TRBV10-1
J gene: TRBJ2-1

CDR3 protein: CASSQGSGTEAFF
V gene: TRBV6-6
J gene: TRBJ1-1

CDR3 protein: CASSLNSVQASEAFF
V gene: TRBV7-6
J gene: TRBJ1-1

CDR3 protein: CASSETANPYNEQFF
V gene: TRBV9
J gene: TRBJ2-1